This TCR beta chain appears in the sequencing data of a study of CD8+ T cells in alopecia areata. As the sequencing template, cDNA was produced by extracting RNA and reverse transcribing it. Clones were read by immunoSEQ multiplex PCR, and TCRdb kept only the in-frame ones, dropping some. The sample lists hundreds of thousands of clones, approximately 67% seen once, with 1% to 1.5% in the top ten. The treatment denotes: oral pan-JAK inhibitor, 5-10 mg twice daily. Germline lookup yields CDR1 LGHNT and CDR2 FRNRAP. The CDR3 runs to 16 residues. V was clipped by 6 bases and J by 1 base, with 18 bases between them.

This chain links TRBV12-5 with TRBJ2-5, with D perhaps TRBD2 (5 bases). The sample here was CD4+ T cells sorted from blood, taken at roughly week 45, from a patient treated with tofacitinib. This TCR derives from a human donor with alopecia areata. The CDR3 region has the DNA TGTGCTAGTGGAGTGTCGGGGAATGGAGGCCAAGAGACCCAGTACTTC. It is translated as CASGVSGNGGQETQYF.